This TCR beta chain was retrieved from a study of PD-L1 blockade in urothelial cancer. About the research overall: Analyses used blood from 3 weeks (second dose) and 6 weeks after treatment start. Across blood samples, T cells had a median count of about 150,000.

Time point: peripheral blood 6 weeks after treatment start. Enrolled patients showed locally advanced or metastatic urothelial carcinoma. Measured with immunoSEQ multiplex PCR; TCRdb has only the in-frame clones, and not every one. The sample has more than 45,000 clones, approximately 80% seen once; the top ten hold just over 8.5%. Germline V CDR1 and CDR2: MDHEN, SYDVKM. The CDR3 is made up of 12 amino acids. The V and J ends lost 11 bases and 4 bases respectively, with 14 bases between them. Sequences were derived from PBMCs, sampled around atezolizumab (anti-PD-L1) treatment. The TCR originated in a man between 65 and 79 years old with urothelial cancer. V is TRBV28 and J is TRBJ1-1, with a possible D match to TRBD1 (5 bases). The CDR3 DNA follows: TGTGCCGTCGACAGCATTTTCACTGAAGCTTTCTTT. Residues: CAVDSIFTEAFF.